The 12 T cell receptor beta chains below were found in one sample sequenced in a study of T cells in localized non-small cell lung cancer. Profiled with immunoSEQ multiplex PCR; TCRdb holds only in-frame clones, not every one. The table records about 43,000 clones, roughly 90% of them present only once. Source: PBMCs, taken before any cancer treatment. The receptors come from a woman aged 35-75 years with stage II lung adenocarcinoma.

The rearrangement uses TRBV6-6 and TRBJ1-1; tentative D call: TRBD1 (5 bases). This CDR3 is built from 12 residues. Germline V gene sequence: CDR1 MNHNY, CDR2 SVGAGI (reference sequence). V was trimmed by 6 bases and J by 6 bases, leaving 11 bases between them. CDR3 residues: CASRGPYAEAFF. Here the CDR3 DNA reads TGTGCCAGCAGGGGGCCGTACGCTGAAGCTTTCTTT.

The chain couples TRBV7-9 to TRBJ2-2; TRBD1 aligns across 7 bases. J lost 0 bases, V lost 5 bases, and 0 bases had no gene match. The CDR3 length is 14 residues. Germline CDR1 SEHNR, CDR2 FQNEAQ (reference sequence). CDR3 in amino acids: CASSQGANTGELFF. CDR3 nucleotide sequence: TGTGCCAGCAGCCAGGGGGCGAACACCGGGGAGCTGTTTTTT.

The chain recombines TRBV27 with TRBJ2-1, with D possibly being TRBD1 (7 bases). Germline V gives CDR1 MNHEY, CDR2 SMNVEV (reference sequence). V was cut by 3 bases and J by 6 bases, with 18 bases left in between. This CDR3 is 16 amino acids long. The CDR3 DNA reads TGTGCCAGCAGTTTGGCAGGGCAGGGGGGCATCAATGAGCAGTTCTTC. Translating gives CASSLAGQGGINEQFF.

The J gene is TRBJ2-1, the V gene TRBV29-1, with D perhaps TRBD1 (6 bases). The CDR3 has 14 amino acids. V lost 3 bases and J lost 8, with 17 bases in between. Germline assignment: CDR1 SQVTM and CDR2 ANQGSEA. CDR3 nucleotide sequence: TGCAGCGTTGACGTGGTGGGGGCCGTCGATGAGCAGTTCTTC. Encoded protein: CSVDVVGAVDEQFF.

This chain connects TRBV5-1 to TRBJ2-5; 10 bases fit TRBD2. The germline gives CDR1 SGHRS, CDR2 YFSETQ. This CDR3 comprises 14 residues. The ends lost 4 bases at V and 3 bases at J; junction bases unmatched: 3. The CDR3 nucleotides are TGCGCCAGCAGCCCCGGACTAGCGGAAGAGACCCAGTACTTC. Amino acid sequence: CASSPGLAEETQYF.

The rearrangement joins TRBV7-9 to TRBJ1-2, with D tentatively TRBD1 (6 bases). Deletions cut 1 base from V and 8 bases from J, with 14 bases between. From germline, CDR1 is SEHNR and CDR2 FQNEAQ (reference sequence). The CDR3 runs 14 residues. The DNA of the CDR3 is TGTGCCAGCAGCTTAGTCTCAGGGGCCTACGGCTACACCTTC. This translates into CASSLVSGAYGYTF.

This chain uses TRBV6-1 with TRBJ2-1; TRBD2 agrees at 8 bases. V was pared by 4 bases and J by 3 bases, with 17 bases of the junction left unmatched. The CDR3 is made up of 19 amino acids. Germline CDR1 is MNHNS and CDR2 is SASEGT. The CDR3 nucleotides read TGTGCCAGCAGTGGGTCACAACGGGGGGGCTTAAGGGGCTACAATGAGCAGTTCTTC. This translates into CASSGSQRGGLRGYNEQFF.

CDR3 DNA: TGTGCCAGCAGCTGGGGACCCCTGAGCTCTGGGGCCAACGTCCTGACTTTC. It codes for CASSWGPLSSGANVLTF. This chain joins TRBV5-8 and TRBJ2-6; D might be TRBD1 or TRBD2, each matching 5 bases. V was trimmed by 3 bases and J by 0 bases, leaving 13 bases between them. CDR1 and CDR2 from the germline V gene are SGHTS and YDEGEE. The CDR3 loop spans 17 amino acids.

The V gene is TRBV5-4, the J gene TRBJ1-2; D is unclear. This CDR3 has 15 amino acids. Germline V lookup: CDR1 SGHNT, CDR2 YYREEE (reference sequence). V was clipped by 0 bases and J by 2 bases, with 11 bases between them. CDR3 region: CASSLGRRGNYGYTF. The CDR3 region has the DNA TGTGCCAGCAGCTTGGGCCGACGGGGAAACTATGGCTACACCTTC.

V gene TRBV6-5 combines with J gene TRBJ2-1; D not certain. V lost 0 bases to trimming and J lost 8 bases, with 5 bases between them. The germline V gene encodes CDR1 MNHEY and CDR2 SVGAGI. This CDR3 region has 12 residues. CDR3 in amino acids: CASSYSGDEQFF. For the CDR3, the DNA is TGTGCCAGCAGTTACTCGGGCGATGAGCAGTTCTTC.

The J gene is TRBJ2-1, the V gene TRBV18, with 10 bases fitting TRBD2. Losses at the gene ends were 2 bases for V and 3 bases for J; bases not matched to a gene: 16. Per germline, CDR1 KGHSH and CDR2 LQKENI. This CDR3 is 20 amino acids long. CDR3 in amino acids: CASSPLYRTSGHIDYNEQFF. As DNA, the CDR3 is TGTGCCAGCTCACCATTGTATCGGACTAGCGGACACATTGACTACAATGAGCAGTTCTTC.

The chain is built from TRBV4-1 and TRBJ2-2, with D possibly matching TRBD2 (6 bases). Germline V gene lookup returns CDR1 MGHRA and CDR2 YSYEKL. The V gene lost 8 bases and the J gene lost 1 base, with 14 bases spanning the gap. CDR3 size: 15 residues. Written as DNA, the CDR3 is TGCGCCAGCGCGGAGGGGACTCGGAACACCGGGGAGCTGTTTTTT. It codes for CASAEGTRNTGELFF.